The entry below gives a single T cell receptor beta chain sequence along with its context. MiXCR was run by TCRdb on the 5' RACE reads, yielding one entry per CDR3 protein. This table holds 300,000 or so distinct CDR3 sequences, around 15% found once. The V gene end was trimmed by 6 bases and the J gene end by 8 bases; junction bases not matched to a gene: 13. The CDR3 loop spans 17 amino acids. Germline V CDR1 and CDR2: MNHEY, SVGAGI. The source of the sample is a study of T-cell memory formation after mild COVID-19. Material for sequencing was PBMCs or a T cell subset sorted from them (not recorded which). The receptor was derived from a man between 18 and 35 years old who had mild COVID-19 (a few samples of this study predate the infection). Cell type and time point are not known. V and J are TRBV6-5 and TRBJ1-6, with TRBD1 identical over 10 bases. The CDR3 protein is CASSRGLRDRGYSPLHF. In nucleotides, the CDR3 is TGTGCCAGCAGCCGGGGGCTCCGGGACAGGGGATATTCACCCCTCCACTTT.